Reported below is one TCR beta chain. In the study's own analysis: Cell counts per sample came from amplifying reference gene primers. Sequenced by immunoSEQ multiplex PCR; TCRdb stores in-frame clones only, minus some. Clone size and the V and J calls come from that table; the DNA yielded D and trimming. The data show 150,000 to 180,000 clones, approximately 85% seen once. These data belong to a study of blood T cell repertoires in COVID-19. J was trimmed by 5 bases and V by 2 bases; bases with no gene match: 14. The germline V gene encodes CDR1 MNHEY and CDR2 SVGEGT. This CDR3 has 17 residues. The sequencing input was peripheral blood. This chain links TRBV6-2 or TRBV6-3 with TRBJ1-2; 7 bases line up with TRBD1. The receptor was derived from a man aged 55 to 70 with COVID-19, enrolled during active disease. This CDR3 is CASSYRTRQGGRYGYTF. The CDR3 DNA reads as TGTGCCAGCAGTTACCGTACTCGACAGGGAGGAAGATATGGCTACACCTTC.